The table lists the clone carrying this TCR beta chain with a few counts. V was pared by 2 bases and J by 8 bases, with 15 bases between. Germline V gives CDR1 ENHRY, CDR2 SYGVKD. The CDR3 extends over 14 amino acids. TCRdb re-derived calls from the RT-PCR reads in MiXCR, one entry per CDR3 protein. This sample has 550,000 to 750,000 distinct CDR3 sequences, with about 14% found just once. The rearrangement links TRBV10-3 to TRBJ1-1; D may be TRBD1 (5 bases). This receptor was identified in a female donor in good health, serving as a healthy control. Sample: memory CD4+ T cells from blood. CDR3 region: CAISEAGTEREAFF. The CDR3 nucleotides are TGTGCCATCAGTGAGGCCGGGACGGAAAGAGAAGCTTTCTTT.